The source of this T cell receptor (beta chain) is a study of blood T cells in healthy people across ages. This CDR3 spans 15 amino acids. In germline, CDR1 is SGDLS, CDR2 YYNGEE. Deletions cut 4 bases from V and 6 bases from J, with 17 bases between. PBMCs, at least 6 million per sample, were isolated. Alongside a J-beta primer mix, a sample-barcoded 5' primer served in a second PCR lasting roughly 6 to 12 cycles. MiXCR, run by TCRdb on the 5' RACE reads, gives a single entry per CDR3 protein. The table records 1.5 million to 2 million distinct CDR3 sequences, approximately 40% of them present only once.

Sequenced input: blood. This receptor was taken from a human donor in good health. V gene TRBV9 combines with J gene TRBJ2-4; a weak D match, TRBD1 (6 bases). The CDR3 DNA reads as TGTGCCAGCAGCCCAGGGGCCCCAACAATAAACATTCAGTACTTC. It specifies CASSPGAPTINIQYF.